Listed below are T cell receptor beta chains from one sample, sequenced in a study of T cell responses to AZD1222 COVID-19 vaccine. Profiled with immunoSEQ multiplex PCR; TCRdb holds only in-frame clones, not every one. Here the sample spans around 180,000 clones, 70% to 90% being singletons. The starting material was peripheral blood, obtained on day 0 of AZD1222 vaccination. The origin of the receptors is an adult in good health. Each CDR3 is given without its conserved first and last residue. The D gene is left open where the match is weak.

j_call | v_call | d_call | cdr3_aa
TRBJ2-1 | TRBV5-1 | TRBD2 | ASSRLAGGPSSRMDEQF
TRBJ2-3 | TRBV4-1 | TRBD1 | ASSPRTGGIADTQY
TRBJ1-4 | TRBV6-2/TRBV6-3 | . | ASRPGGVKLF
TRBJ2-7 | TRBV4-1 | . | ASSPMTGSAYEQY
TRBJ1-4 | TRBV4-3 | . | ASSGAGSNEKLF
TRBJ1-1 | TRBV19 | . | ASSIGWRLNTEAF
TRBJ1-6 | TRBV19 | . | ASSLREYGGSPLH
TRBJ1-5 | TRBV7-9 | . | ASSLNPNQPQH
TRBJ1-1 | TRBV5-4 | TRBD1 | ASSLPTGGNTEAF
TRBJ1-4 | TRBV28 | TRBD1 | ASSTPGQGMRGEKLF